The 10 T cell receptor beta chains in this list originate from one sample, sequenced in a study of neurological immune-mediated disorders. The time point is: longitudinal time-point 3. TCRdb ran MiXCR on the 5' RACE reads and lists one entry per CDR3 protein. The profile shows about 81,000 distinct CDR3 sequences, 3.5% to 4.5% of them singletons. Sequencing used PBMCs. The receptors derive from a woman aged 55-70 years with multiple sclerosis.

This clonotype was seen at least ten times. The rearrangement uses TRBV28 and TRBJ2-1, with no clear D. The germline V and J ends were trimmed by 3 bases and 8 bases, with 14 bases remaining between them. The CDR3 spans 14 residues. The germline gives CDR1 MDHEN, CDR2 SYDVKM. This CDR3 reads CASSFFSIRDEQFF. The CDR3, as DNA: TGTGCCAGCAGTTTCTTCTCCATCCGAGATGAGCAGTTCTTC.

This clonotype was recorded at least ten times. The rearrangement uses TRBV7-2 and TRBJ1-5; TRBD1 might be the D (6 bases). Germline-derived CDR1 and CDR2 are SGHTA and FQGNSA. Trimming stripped 2 bases from V and 7 bases from J, with 12 bases between. The CDR3 is 14 amino acids. CDR3 bases: TGTGCCAGCAGCTTAAGAGGGGGGAGCCAGCCCCAGCATTTT. Protein sequence: CASSLRGGSQPQHF.

Ten or more counts support this clonotype. The V and J genes are TRBV7-2 and TRBJ1-1; 7 bases fit TRBD1. Looked up from germline, CDR1 is SGHTA and CDR2 is FQGNSA. The CDR3 sequence is 13 residues long. The V gene end was trimmed by 1 base and the J gene end by 9 bases; junction bases not matched to a gene: 5. DNA of the CDR3: TGTGCCAGCAGCTTAGTAGGGACAGAGAAAGCTTTCTTT. It yields the protein CASSLVGTEKAFF. Supplemented by reference TRBV7-2 and TRBJ1-1, the full variable domain reads GAGVSQSPSNKVTEKGKDVELRCDPISGHTALYWYRQSLGQGLEFLIYFQGNSAPDKSGLPSDRFSAERTGGSVSTLTIQRTQQEDSAVYLCASSLVGTEKAFFGQGTRLTVV.

This clonotype was seen at least ten times. This sequence joins TRBV4-2 and TRBJ2-5; the D gene is possibly TRBD1 (6 bases). Germline V gene sequence: CDR1 LGHNA, CDR2 YNFKEQ. CDR3 size: 16 residues. The V end lost 0 bases, the J end lost 4 bases, and 15 bases lay between the germline ends. The CDR3 loop is CASSQEGWGQGETQYF. CDR3 nucleotide sequence: TGTGCCAGCAGCCAAGAGGGCTGGGGGCAGGGAGAGACCCAGTACTTC.

This clonotype was found a few times. The chain uses TRBV18 and TRBJ1-2, with 11 nucleotides matching TRBD1. Germline V gives CDR1 KGHSH, CDR2 LQKENI. This CDR3 region has 15 residues. V was clipped by 4 bases and J by 3 bases; unmatched bases: 4. CDR3 loop: CASSRTGGADYGYTF. CDR3 sequence (DNA): TGTGCCAGCTCACGGACAGGGGGCGCGGACTATGGCTACACCTTC.

This clonotype appeared many times. J is TRBJ2-7 and V is TRBV20-1; D may be TRBD1 (6 bases). Germline values: CDR1 DFQATT, CDR2 SNEGSKA (reference sequence). V shed 6 bases and J shed 2 bases, with 11 bases lying between them. The CDR3 consists of 12 residues. Written as DNA, the CDR3 is TGCAGTGCCGCGACAGGAACCTACGAGCAGTACTTC. This codes for CSAATGTYEQYF.

This clonotype was detected only a few times. The chain has TRBV5-1 and TRBJ1-3; 8 bases fit TRBD1. The germline V gene has CDR1 SGHRS and CDR2 YFSETQ. Trimming at V came to 4 bases and at J to 0 bases, leaving 12 bases not matched to a gene. The CDR3 is 18 residues long. The chain's CDR3 is CASSPGTGLISSGNTIYF. DNA for the CDR3: TGCGCCAGCAGCCCCGGGACAGGCTTAATCAGCTCTGGAAACACCATATATTTT.

This clonotype was seen at least ten times. CDR3 region: CASSRLAGEENEQFF. In nucleotides, the CDR3 is TGTGCCAGCAGCCGACTAGCGGGGGAAGAAAATGAGCAGTTCTTC. The V call is TRBV12-3 or TRBV12-4, the J call TRBJ2-1; 12 bases fit TRBD2. V trimming: 6 bases; J trimming: 7 bases; junction bases outside the gene matches: 7. This CDR3 is 15 amino acids long.

This clonotype was detected ten times or more. This rearrangement joins TRBV25-1 to TRBJ1-1; D not resolved. The germline V and J ends were trimmed by 1 base and 4 bases, with 7 bases remaining between them. CDR1 and CDR2 from the germline V gene are MGHDK and SYGVNS. This CDR3 region has 13 residues. The CDR3 coding sequence is TGTGCCAGCAGTGAATGGTTGGGCACTGAAGCTTTCTTT. It is translated as CASSEWLGTEAFF.

In its sample, this clonotype was seen many times. The rearrangement uses TRBV5-6 and TRBJ2-5, with TRBD1 matching over 9 bases. The germline gives CDR1 SGHDT, CDR2 YYEEEE. V dropped 4 bases and J dropped 5; count of bases not matched to a gene: 9. The CDR3 loop spans 15 amino acids. The CDR3: CASSAAGTGTETQYF. As DNA, the CDR3 is TGTGCCAGCAGCGCAGCCGGGACAGGGACGGAGACCCAGTACTTC.